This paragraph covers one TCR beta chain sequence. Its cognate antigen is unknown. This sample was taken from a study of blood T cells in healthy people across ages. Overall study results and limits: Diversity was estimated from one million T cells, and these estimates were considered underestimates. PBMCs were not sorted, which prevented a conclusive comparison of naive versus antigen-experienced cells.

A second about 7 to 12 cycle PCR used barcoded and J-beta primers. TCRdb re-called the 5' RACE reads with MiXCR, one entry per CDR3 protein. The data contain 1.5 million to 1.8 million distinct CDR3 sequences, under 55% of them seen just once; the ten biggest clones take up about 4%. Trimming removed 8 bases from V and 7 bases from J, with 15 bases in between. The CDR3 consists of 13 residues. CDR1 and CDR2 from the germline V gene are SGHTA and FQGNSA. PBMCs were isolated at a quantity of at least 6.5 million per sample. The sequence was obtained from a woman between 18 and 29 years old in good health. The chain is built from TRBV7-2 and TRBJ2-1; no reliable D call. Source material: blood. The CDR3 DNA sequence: TGTGCCAGCTGCTCGTACGTAATGAATGAGCAGTTCTTC. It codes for CASCSYVMNEQFF. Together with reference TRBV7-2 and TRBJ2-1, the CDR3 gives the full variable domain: GAGVSQSPSNKVTEKGKDVELRCDPISGHTALYWYRQSLGQGLEFLIYFQGNSAPDKSGLPSDRFSAERTGGSVSTLTIQRTQQEDSAVYLCASCSYVMNEQFFGPGTRLTVL.